This T cell receptor (beta chain) originates from a study of cytomegalovirus exposure and HLA in healthy donors. In the study overall: An early release of data contained roughly 90 million unique TCRs, which came from HLA-typed donors. Notes on the study in general: A classifier reportedly called cytomegalovirus status with high sensitivity and specificity. The study listed 150 to 200 cytomegalovirus-associated TCR beta chains.

Trimming pared 2 bases from V and 9 bases from J, leaving 8 bases between. There are 12 residues in the CDR3. Germline lookup yields CDR1 SGHDN and CDR2 FVKESK. Regarding this clone: Its antigen is not known.

The PCR employed 60 Vbeta primers together with 13 Jbeta primers. As originally analysed: The authors later counted 75 million to 90 million unique TCR beta chains, roughly 11 million of them shared. Data came from immunoSEQ multiplex PCR; TCRdb stores just in-frame clones and leaves some out. V and J calls and clone size are given by that table; D and trimming were obtained from the DNA. This sample has roughly 140,000 clones, with 55% to 80% found just once. This sequence joins TRBV14 and TRBJ2-1; D might be TRBD2 (6 bases). Sequencing used PBMCs. The receptor was derived from a woman aged 60-70 years in good health and CMV-seropositive. The chain's CDR3 is CASSQPGGEQFF. The CDR3 nucleotides read TGTGCCAGCAGCCAACCCGGGGGTGAGCAGTTCTTC. Looking up the rest from reference TRBV14 and TRBJ2-1 gives the full variable domain: EAGVTQFPSHSVIEKGQTVTLRCDPISGHDNLYWYRRVMGKEIKFLLHFVKESKQDESGMPNNRFLAERTGGTYSTLKVQPAELEDSGVYFCASSQPGGEQFFGPGTRLTVL.